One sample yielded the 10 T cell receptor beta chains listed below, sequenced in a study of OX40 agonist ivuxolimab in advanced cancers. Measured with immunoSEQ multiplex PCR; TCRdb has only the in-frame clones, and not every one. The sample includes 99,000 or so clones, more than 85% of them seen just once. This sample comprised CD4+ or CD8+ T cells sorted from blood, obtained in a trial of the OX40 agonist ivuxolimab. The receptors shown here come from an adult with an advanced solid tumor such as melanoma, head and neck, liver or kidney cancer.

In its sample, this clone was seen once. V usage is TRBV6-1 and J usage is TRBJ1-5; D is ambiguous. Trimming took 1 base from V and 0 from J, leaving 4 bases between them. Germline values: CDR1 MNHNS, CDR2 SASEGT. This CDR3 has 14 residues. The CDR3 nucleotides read TGTGCCAGCAGTGAAGTCCTTAGCAATCAGCCCCAGCATTTT. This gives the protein CASSEVLSNQPQHF.

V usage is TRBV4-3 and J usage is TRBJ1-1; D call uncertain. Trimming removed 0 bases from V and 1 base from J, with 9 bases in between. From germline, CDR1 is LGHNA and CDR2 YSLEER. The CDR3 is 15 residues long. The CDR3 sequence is CASSQDRATNTEAFF. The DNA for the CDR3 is TGCGCCAGCAGCCAAGATCGGGCAACGAACACTGAAGCTTTCTTT.

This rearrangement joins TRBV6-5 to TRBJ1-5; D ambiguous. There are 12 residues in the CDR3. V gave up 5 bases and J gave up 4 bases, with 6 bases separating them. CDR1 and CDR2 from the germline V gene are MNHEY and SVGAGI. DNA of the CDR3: TGTGCCAGCAGTCGCGGAAATCAGCCCCAGCATTTT. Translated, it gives CASSRGNQPQHF.

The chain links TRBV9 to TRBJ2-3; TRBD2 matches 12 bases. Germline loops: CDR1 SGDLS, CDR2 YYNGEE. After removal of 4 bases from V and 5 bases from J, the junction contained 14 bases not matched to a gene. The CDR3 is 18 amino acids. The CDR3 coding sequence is TGTGCCAGCAGCACCGGGACTAGCGGGTCCCTAGGAATAGATACGCAGTATTTT. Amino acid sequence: CASSTGTSGSLGIDTQYF.

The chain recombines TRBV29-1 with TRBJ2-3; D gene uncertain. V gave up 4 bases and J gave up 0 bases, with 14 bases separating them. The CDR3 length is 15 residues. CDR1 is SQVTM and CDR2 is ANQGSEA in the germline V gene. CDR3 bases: TGCAGCGTTGTAAGTCCGGCCTCTAGCACAGATACGCAGTATTTT. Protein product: CSVVSPASSTDTQYF.

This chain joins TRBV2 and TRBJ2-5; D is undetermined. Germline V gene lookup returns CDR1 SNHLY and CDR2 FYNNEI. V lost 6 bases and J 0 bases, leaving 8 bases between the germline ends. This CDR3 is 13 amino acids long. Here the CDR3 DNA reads TGTGCCAGCAGCCTAAATTACCAAGAGACCCAGTACTTC. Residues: CASSLNYQETQYF.

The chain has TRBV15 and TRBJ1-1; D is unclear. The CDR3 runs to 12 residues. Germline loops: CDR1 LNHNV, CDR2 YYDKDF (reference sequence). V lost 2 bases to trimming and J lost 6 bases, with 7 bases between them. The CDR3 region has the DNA TGTGCCACCAGCAGACCCAAGGCTGAAGCTTTCTTT. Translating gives CATSRPKAEAFF.

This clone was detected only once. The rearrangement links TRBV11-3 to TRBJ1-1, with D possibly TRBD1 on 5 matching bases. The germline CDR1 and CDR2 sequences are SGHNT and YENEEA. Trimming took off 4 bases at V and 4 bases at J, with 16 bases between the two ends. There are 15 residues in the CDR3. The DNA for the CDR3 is TGTGCCAGCAGCTCCAGAACCGGGAGGGGCACTGAAGCTTTCTTT. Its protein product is CASSSRTGRGTEAFF.

The CDR3: CASSFDRNYGYTF. The CDR3 DNA follows: TGTGCCAGCAGCTTCGACAGGAACTATGGCTACACCTTC. The J gene is TRBJ1-2, the V gene TRBV11-3, with a possible D match to TRBD1 (6 bases). The V gene lost 3 bases and the J gene lost 2 bases, with 7 bases spanning the gap. Germline CDR1 and CDR2: SGHNT and YENEEA. The CDR3 sequence is 13 residues long.

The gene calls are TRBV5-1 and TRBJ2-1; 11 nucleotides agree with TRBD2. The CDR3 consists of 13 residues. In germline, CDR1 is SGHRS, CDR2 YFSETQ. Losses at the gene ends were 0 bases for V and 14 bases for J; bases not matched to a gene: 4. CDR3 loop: CASSLDGTSGEFF. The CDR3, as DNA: TGCGCCAGCAGCTTGGACGGGACTAGCGGTGAGTTCTTC.